One sample yielded the 15 T cell receptor beta chains listed below, sequenced in a study of T cell repertoires in cytomegalovirus infection. These receptors' antigens are unknown. TCRdb processed the reads anew with MiXCR; each CDR3 protein has one entry. The sample includes some 940,000 distinct CDR3 sequences, roughly a third of them seen just once. The specimen was cultured CD8+ T cells from PBMCs, collected from culture after CMV antigen stimulation. These receptor sequences come from a human donor in good health (CMV status not recorded). Some clones in this sample may be carry-over from other donors' samples.

This clonotype has more than one count but fewer than ten. The V call is TRBV7-9, the J call TRBJ2-2; tentatively, D is TRBD2 (6 bases). Looked up from germline, CDR1 is SEHNR and CDR2 is FQNEAQ (reference sequence). V lost 5 bases and J lost 3, with 13 bases in between. This CDR3 region has 15 residues. CDR3 sequence reads: CASSPDGGDTGELFF. CDR3 nucleotide sequence: TGTGCCAGCAGCCCGGACGGCGGGGACACCGGGGAGCTGTTTTTT.

V usage is TRBV10-3 and J usage is TRBJ1-1; D is undetermined. From germline, CDR1 is ENHRY and CDR2 SYGVKD. The germline V and J ends were trimmed by 3 bases and 3 bases, with 14 bases remaining between them. This CDR3 is 15 amino acids long. The CDR3 protein is CAISEVSYLDTEAFF. The CDR3 bases are TGTGCCATCAGTGAAGTCTCCTACCTTGACACTGAAGCTTTCTTT.

This clonotype was observed a handful of times. The rearrangement links TRBV27 to TRBJ1-2; D perhaps matches TRBD1 (6 bases). CDR3 size: 15 residues. V lost 4 bases and J lost 2, with 14 bases in between. Germline V lookup: CDR1 MNHEY, CDR2 SMNVEV (reference sequence). The CDR3 sequence: CASSSRTDTNYGYTF. CDR3 nucleotides: TGTGCCAGCAGTTCCCGGACAGATACGAACTATGGCTACACCTTC.

This clonotype was counted between two and nine times. At one end, the junction sequence differs from germline, possibly due to a read error. This chain links TRBV4-1 with TRBJ2-1; TRBD2 agrees at 10 bases. The germline V gene has CDR1 MGHRA and CDR2 YSYEKL. This CDR3 is 17 amino acids long. CDR3: CASSQDIAGGSYNEQFF. The CDR3 DNA sequence: TGTGCCAGCAGCCAAGATATAGCGGGGGGCTCCTACAATGAGCAGTTCTTC.

V gene TRBV19 combines with J gene TRBJ2-7, with D perhaps matching TRBD2 (6 bases). There are 14 residues in the CDR3. The V end was cut by 5 bases, the J end by 4 bases, with 15 bases between. Germline assignment: CDR1 LNHDA and CDR2 SQIVND (reference sequence). In nucleotides, the CDR3 is TGTGCCAGTAGTGGGGCGGGGTCTGGTTACGAGCAGTACTTC. It specifies CASSGAGSGYEQYF.

This clonotype was seen a few times. The chain joins TRBV6-5 to TRBJ2-1, with D tentatively TRBD1 or TRBD2 (5 bases each). The germline V and J ends were trimmed by 0 bases and 1 base, with 10 bases remaining between them. Germline V lookup: CDR1 MNHEY, CDR2 SVGAGI. The CDR3 is 16 amino acids. The CDR3 protein is CASSYSKGSSYNEQFF. The CDR3 DNA follows: TGTGCCAGCAGTTACTCGAAGGGGAGTTCCTACAATGAGCAGTTCTTC.

V usage is TRBV15 and J usage is TRBJ2-4, with D perhaps matching TRBD1 (8 bases). Germline V gives CDR1 LNHNV, CDR2 YYDKDF (reference sequence). Trimming took 5 bases from V and 2 from J, leaving 22 bases between them. This CDR3 comprises 18 residues. CDR3 sequence reads: CATSAPRQGSGTKNIQYF. The DNA of the CDR3 is TGTGCCACCAGCGCCCCCCGACAGGGGAGCGGGACCAAAAACATTCAGTACTTC.

Concerning this clonotype itself: Just one base apart from a much larger clone, this may be a read error. This chain uses TRBV7-6 with TRBJ2-3, with D maybe TRBD2 (7 bases). The V gene's germline CDR1 is SGHVS and CDR2 FNYEAQ. This CDR3 region has 18 residues. Deletions cut 10 bases from V and 2 bases from J, with 28 bases between. This chain's CDR3 is CAISFQPGGGALTDTQYF. The CDR3 bases are TGTGCCATCAGTTTTCAACCTGGAGGGGGGGCCCTCACAGATACGCAGTATTTT.

The chain employs TRBV2 and TRBJ2-1, with a tentative D call TRBD2 (5 bases). The V end lost 4 bases, the J end lost 9 bases, and 13 bases lay between the germline ends. The CDR3 has 13 amino acids. Per germline, CDR1 SNHLY and CDR2 FYNNEI. The CDR3 DNA is TGTGCCAGCAGTGTAGGTTCGGGGTCTGAGCAGTTCTTC. It is translated as CASSVGSGSEQFF.

In its sample, this clonotype was seen a few times. The V gene is TRBV28, the J gene TRBJ1-5; no definite D call. V lost 2 bases to trimming and J lost 2 bases, with 13 bases between them. The germline V gene encodes CDR1 MDHEN and CDR2 SYDVKM. The CDR3 length is 16 residues. In DNA, the CDR3 is TGTGCCAGCAGTTTAGGAGGAGTTAGGGGCAATCAGCCCCAGCATTTT. This translates into CASSLGGVRGNQPQHF. Based on the CDR3 plus reference TRBV28 and TRBJ1-5, the full variable domain is DVKVTQSSRYLVKRTGEKVFLECVQDMDHENMFWYRQDPGLGLRLIYFSYDVKMKEKGDIPEGYSVSREKKERFSLILESASTNQTSMYLCASSLGGVRGNQPQHFGDGTRLSIL.

This clonotype was observed a handful of times. The CDR3 DNA sequence: TGTGCTAGTGGTTTGGGACCATCAGCGGGGATGGTCGGGGAGCTGTTTTTT. This sequence encodes CASGLGPSAGMVGELFF. The chain couples TRBV12-5 to TRBJ2-2; 7 bases are a match to TRBD2. The CDR3 has 17 amino acids. V lost 1 base and J lost 7; bases outside the gene matches: 12. Per germline, CDR1 LGHNT and CDR2 FRNRAP.

This clonotype showed up many times. The gene calls are TRBV7-9 and TRBJ1-5; the match to TRBD1 covers 7 bases. This CDR3 comprises 16 residues. J lost 0 bases, V lost 6 bases, and 8 bases had no gene match. Germline CDR1 and CDR2: SEHNR and FQNEAQ (reference sequence). The CDR3 DNA follows: TGTGCCAGCAGTTTGACAGGGTGGGGTAGCAATCAGCCCCAGCATTTT. Its protein product is CASSLTGWGSNQPQHF.

The chain employs TRBV10-3 and TRBJ1-2; D may be TRBD1 (6 bases). CDR3 length: 12 amino acids. The V end lost 8 bases, the J end lost 8 bases, and 15 bases lay between the germline ends. In germline, CDR1 is ENHRY, CDR2 SYGVKD. As DNA, the CDR3 is TGTGCCATCCCAGGGGACACTCGCGGCTACACCTTC. Its protein is CAIPGDTRGYTF.

This clonotype was observed at least ten times. The chain has TRBV7-6 and TRBJ2-7; either TRBD1 or TRBD2 may fit D (5 bases each). Trimming removed 1 base at V and 5 bases at J, with 24 bases between. The CDR3 runs 18 residues. The germline V gene has CDR1 SGHVS and CDR2 FNYEAQ. CDR3 nucleotides: TGTGCCAGCAGCTTAGAATGGCACGGGGCAAGCGGTCGGGACGAGCAGTACGTC. It translates to CASSLEWHGASGRDEQYV.

The CDR3 spells CASSSDPGLALYEQFF. The CDR3 region has the DNA TGTGCCAGCAGCTCCGACCCGGGACTAGCGTTATATGAGCAGTTCTTC. The chain is built from TRBV7-3 and TRBJ2-1; 10 bases line up with TRBD2. The J segment lost 8 bases and the V segment lost 4 bases, leaving 11 bases of the junction unmatched. This CDR3 has 16 residues. Germline CDR1 and CDR2: SGHTA and FQGTGA.